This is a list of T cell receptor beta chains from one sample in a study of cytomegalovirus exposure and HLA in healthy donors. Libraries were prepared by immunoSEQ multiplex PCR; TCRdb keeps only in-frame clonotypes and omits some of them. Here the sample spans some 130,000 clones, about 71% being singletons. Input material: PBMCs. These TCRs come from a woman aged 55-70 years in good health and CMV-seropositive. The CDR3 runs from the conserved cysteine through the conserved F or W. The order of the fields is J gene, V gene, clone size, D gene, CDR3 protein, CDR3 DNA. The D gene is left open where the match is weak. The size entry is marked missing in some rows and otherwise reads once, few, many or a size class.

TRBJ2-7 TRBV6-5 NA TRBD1 CASSLGGTGGTYEQYF TGTGCCAGCAGTTTAGGGGGGACAGGGGGGACCTACGAGCAGTACTTC
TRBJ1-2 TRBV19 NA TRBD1 CASSIETGAVGYGYTF TGTGCCAGTAGTATAGAAACAGGGGCGGTTGGCTATGGCTACACCTTC
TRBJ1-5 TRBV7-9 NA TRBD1 CASSLDPGQANQPQHF TGTGCCAGCAGCTTAGATCCCGGACAGGCTAATCAGCCCCAGCATTTT
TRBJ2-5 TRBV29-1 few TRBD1 CSVEAGTVQETQYF TGCAGCGTTGAAGCGGGGACAGTTCAAGAGACCCAGTACTTC
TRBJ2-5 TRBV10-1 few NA CASSESSGIQETQYF TGCGCCAGCAGTGAGTCTTCAGGGATACAAGAGACCCAGTACTTC
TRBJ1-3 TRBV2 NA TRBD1 CASSGLTGRGNTIYF TGTGCCAGCAGTGGGCTGACAGGGAGAGGAAACACCATATATTTT
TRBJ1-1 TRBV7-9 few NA CASSLISRSNTEAFF TGTGCCAGCAGCTTAATATCCAGGTCGAACACTGAAGCTTTCTTT
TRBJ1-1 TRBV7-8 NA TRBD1 CASSFVPTGTEAFF TGTGCCAGCAGCTTCGTACCGACAGGGACTGAAGCTTTCTTT
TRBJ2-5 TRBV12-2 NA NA CASRPPEALETQYF TGTGCAAGTCGCCCACCGGAGGCCCTAGAGACCCAGTACTTC
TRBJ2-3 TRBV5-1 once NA CASSDYSLTDTQYF TGCGCCAGCAGCGATTACAGTCTCACAGATACGCAGTATTTT
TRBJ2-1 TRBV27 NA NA CASSLTGEQFF TGTGCCAGCAGTTTAACGGGGGAGCAGTTCTTC
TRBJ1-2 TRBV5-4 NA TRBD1 CASSLGDSRISYGYTF TGTGCCAGCAGCTTGGGGGACAGCCGAATTAGCTATGGCTACACCTTC
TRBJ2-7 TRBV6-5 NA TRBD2 CASSPQAGGSYEQYF TGTGCCAGCAGTCCCCAAGCGGGGGGATCCTACGAGCAGTACTTC
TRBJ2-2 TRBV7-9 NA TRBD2 CASSTPPTSGVALFF TGTGCCAGCAGCACCCCACCGACTAGCGGGGTCGCGCTGTTTTTT
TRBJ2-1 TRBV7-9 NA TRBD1 CASSLAGAGGSYNEQFF TGTGCCAGCAGCTTAGCGGGGGCAGGGGGCTCCTACAATGAGCAGTTCTTC
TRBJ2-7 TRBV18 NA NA CASSPRGRGNSYEQYF TGTGCCAGCTCACCCCGTGGAAGGGGAAACTCCTACGAGCAGTACTTC
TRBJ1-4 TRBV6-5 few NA CASSYLGATHEKLFF TGTGCCAGCAGTTACTTGGGGGCCACTCATGAAAAACTGTTTTTT
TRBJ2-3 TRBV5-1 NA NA CASSLEAGDTQYF TGCGCCAGCAGCTTGGAAGCCGGAGATACGCAGTATTTT
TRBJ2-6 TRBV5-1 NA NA CASSLSGVDGANVLTF TGCGCCAGCAGCTTGTCAGGGGTAGATGGGGCCAACGTCCTGACTTTC
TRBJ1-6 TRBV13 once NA CASSLTPGPLHF TGTGCCAGCAGCTTAACGCCGGGACCCCTCCACTTT
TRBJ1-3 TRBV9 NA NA CASRLLLPGAEGNTIYF TGTGCCAGCAGACTACTTTTACCAGGGGCAGAAGGAAACACCATATATTTT
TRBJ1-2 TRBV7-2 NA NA CASSLGGRTYGYTF TGTGCCAGCAGCTTAGGGGGCAGAACTTATGGCTACACCTTC
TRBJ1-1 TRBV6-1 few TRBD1 CASSVTGATEAFF TGTGCCAGCAGCGTTACAGGGGCTACTGAAGCTTTCTTT
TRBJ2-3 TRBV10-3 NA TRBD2 CAIRDSGGKGDTQYF TGTGCCATCAGAGATAGCGGGGGGAAAGGGGATACGCAGTATTTT
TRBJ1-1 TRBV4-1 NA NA CASSQDRVAEAFF TGCGCCAGCAGCCAAGACAGGGTCGCTGAAGCTTTCTTT
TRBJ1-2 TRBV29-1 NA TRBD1 CSVNALGDRVYGYTF TGCAGCGTCAACGCCCTAGGGGACAGGGTCTATGGCTACACCTTC
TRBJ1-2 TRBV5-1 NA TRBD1 CASSSLPQGALYGYTF TGCGCCAGCAGCTCCCTCCCCCAGGGGGCCCTGTATGGCTACACCTTC
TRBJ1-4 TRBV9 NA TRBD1 CASSSGGAPNEKLFF TGTGCCAGCAGCTCAGGGGGCGCGCCTAATGAAAAACTGTTTTTT